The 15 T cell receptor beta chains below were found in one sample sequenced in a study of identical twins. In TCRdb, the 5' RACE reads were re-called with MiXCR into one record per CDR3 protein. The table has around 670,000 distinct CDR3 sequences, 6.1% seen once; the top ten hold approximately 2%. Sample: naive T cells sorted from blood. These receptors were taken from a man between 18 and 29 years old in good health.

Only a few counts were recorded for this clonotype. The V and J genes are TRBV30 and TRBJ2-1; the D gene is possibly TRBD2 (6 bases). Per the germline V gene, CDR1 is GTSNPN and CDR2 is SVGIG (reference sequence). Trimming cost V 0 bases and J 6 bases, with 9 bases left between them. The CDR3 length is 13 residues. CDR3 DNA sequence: TGTGCCTGGAGTGTGCGGGACTCCAATGAGCAGTTCTTC. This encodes CAWSVRDSNEQFF.

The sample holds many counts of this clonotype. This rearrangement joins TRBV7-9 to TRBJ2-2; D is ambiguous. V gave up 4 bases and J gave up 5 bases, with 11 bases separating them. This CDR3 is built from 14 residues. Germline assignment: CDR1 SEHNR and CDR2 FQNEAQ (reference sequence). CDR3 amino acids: CASSSLVGTGELFF. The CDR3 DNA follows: TGTGCCAGCAGCTCTTTAGTGGGGACCGGGGAGCTGTTTTTT.

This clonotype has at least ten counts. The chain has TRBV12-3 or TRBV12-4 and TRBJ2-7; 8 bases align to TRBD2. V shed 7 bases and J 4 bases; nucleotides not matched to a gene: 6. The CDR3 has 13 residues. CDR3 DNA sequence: TGTGCCAGCATCTTGGCGGGAGGTTACGAGCAGTACGTC. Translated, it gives CASILAGGYEQYV.

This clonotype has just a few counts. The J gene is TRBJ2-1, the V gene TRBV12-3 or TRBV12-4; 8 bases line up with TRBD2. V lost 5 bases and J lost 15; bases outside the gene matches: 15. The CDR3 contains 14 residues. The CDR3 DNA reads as TGTGCCAGCAGTCCCCGGAGTAGCGGGGTCGTGGGGTTCTTC. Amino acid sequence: CASSPRSSGVVGFF.

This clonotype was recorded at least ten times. CDR3 nucleotide sequence: TGTGCCAGCAGTTTTCAGGGGTCGGGCACAGATACGCAGTATTTT. This translates into CASSFQGSGTDTQYF. The chain employs TRBV12-3 or TRBV12-4 and TRBJ2-3; TRBD1 is a possible D gene (6 bases). This CDR3 region has 15 residues. V was shortened by 3 bases and J by 1 base, with 11 bases between the two germline ends.

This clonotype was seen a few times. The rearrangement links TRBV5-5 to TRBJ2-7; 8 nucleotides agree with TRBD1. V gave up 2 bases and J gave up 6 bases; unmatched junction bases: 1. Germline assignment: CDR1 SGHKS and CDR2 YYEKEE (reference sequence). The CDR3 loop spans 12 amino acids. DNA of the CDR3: TGTGCCAGCAGCTTTGGACAGGGCGAGCAGTACGTC. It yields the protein CASSFGQGEQYV.

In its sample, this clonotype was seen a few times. DNA for the CDR3: TGTGCCAGCGAAACAGGGGCAGGCCAGCCCCAGCATTTT. It encodes CASETGAGQPQHF. This rearrangement joins TRBV6-1 to TRBJ1-5; 7 bases align to TRBD1. In germline, CDR1 is MNHNS, CDR2 SASEGT. CDR3 size: 13 residues. J gave up 7 bases and V 8 bases, and 8 bases lay outside the gene matches.

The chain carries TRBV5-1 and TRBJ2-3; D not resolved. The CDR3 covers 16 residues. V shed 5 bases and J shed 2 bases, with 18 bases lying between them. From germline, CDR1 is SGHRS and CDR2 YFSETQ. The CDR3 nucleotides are TGCGCCAGCAGTCTGGGCCCCCTTGGGAACACAGATACGCAGTATTTT. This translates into CASSLGPLGNTDTQYF.

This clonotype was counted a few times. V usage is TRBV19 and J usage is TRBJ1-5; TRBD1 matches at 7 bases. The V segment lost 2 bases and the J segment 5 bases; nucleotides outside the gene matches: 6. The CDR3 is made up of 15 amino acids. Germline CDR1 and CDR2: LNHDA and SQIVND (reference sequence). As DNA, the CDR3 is TGTGCCAGTAGTATAACAGGGGCGACGGATCAGCCCCAGCATTTT. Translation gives CASSITGATDQPQHF.

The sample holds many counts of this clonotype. The CDR3: CASSTGQGADTDTQYF. The CDR3 region has the DNA TGCGCCAGCAGCACCGGACAGGGGGCCGACACAGATACGCAGTATTTT. V usage is TRBV5-1 and J usage is TRBJ2-3; TRBD1 aligns across 11 bases. The CDR3 is made up of 16 amino acids. The V and J ends lost 4 bases and 2 bases, in that order; junction bases with no gene match: 6. CDR1 and CDR2 (germline): SGHRS, YFSETQ.

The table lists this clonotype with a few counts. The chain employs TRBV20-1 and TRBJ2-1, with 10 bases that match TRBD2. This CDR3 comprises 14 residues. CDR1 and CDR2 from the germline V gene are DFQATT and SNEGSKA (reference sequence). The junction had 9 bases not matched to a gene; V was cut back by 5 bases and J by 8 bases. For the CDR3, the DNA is TGCAGTGCTCGGGGCCTAGCGGGAGCCCATGAGCAGTTCTTC. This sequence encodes CSARGLAGAHEQFF.

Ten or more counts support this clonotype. The CDR3 DNA follows: TGTGCCAGCAGCTTATCCCAGTCTAATCAGCCCCAGCATTTT. Its protein is CASSLSQSNQPQHF. V is TRBV7-2 and J is TRBJ1-5; no clear D. CDR1 and CDR2 (germline): SGHTA, FQGNSA. The ends were cut back, 2 bases at V and 4 bases at J, with 9 bases in the middle. The CDR3 extends over 14 amino acids.

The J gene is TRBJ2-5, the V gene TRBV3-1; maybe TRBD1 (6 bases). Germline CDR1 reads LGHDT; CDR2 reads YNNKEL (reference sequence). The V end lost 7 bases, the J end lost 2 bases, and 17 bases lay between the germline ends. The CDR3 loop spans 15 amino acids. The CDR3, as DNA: TGTGCCAGCATCTCAACAGGGACACTACAAGAGACCCAGTACTTC. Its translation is CASISTGTLQETQYF.

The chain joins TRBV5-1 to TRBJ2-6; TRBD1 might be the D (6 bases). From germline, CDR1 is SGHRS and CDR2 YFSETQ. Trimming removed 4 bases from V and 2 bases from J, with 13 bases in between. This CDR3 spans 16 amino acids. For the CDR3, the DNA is TGCGCCAGCAGCACATCCCCAGGGGCTGGGGCCAACGTCCTGACTTTC. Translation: CASSTSPGAGANVLTF.

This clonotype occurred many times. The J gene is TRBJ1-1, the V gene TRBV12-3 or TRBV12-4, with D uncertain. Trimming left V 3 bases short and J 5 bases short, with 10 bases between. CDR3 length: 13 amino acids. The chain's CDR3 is CASSFSSGTEAFF. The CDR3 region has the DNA TGTGCCAGCAGTTTTTCGTCTGGAACTGAAGCTTTCTTT.